This TCR beta chain emerged from a study of blood T cells in healthy people across ages. The authors ran a second PCR of about 7 to 11 cycles using a sample-barcoded 5' primer and a J-beta primer mix. MiXCR was run by TCRdb on the 5' RACE reads, yielding one entry per CDR3 protein. The repertoire holds about 630,000 distinct CDR3 sequences, with about 21% as singletons. The CDR3 has 15 amino acids. The trim removed 4 bases at V and 4 bases at J, leaving 8 bases unmatched. Germline lookup yields CDR1 MNHEY and CDR2 SMNVEV (reference sequence). Ten or more counts support this clonotype. Drawn from each donor were roughly 9.4 milliliters of peripheral blood.

Specimen: blood. The V and J genes are TRBV27 and TRBJ2-5, with TRBD2 matching over 8 bases. The receptor comes from a man in his 70s in good health. The CDR3 nucleotides are TGTGCCAGCAGTTCCAAAGCGGGAGTGGGAGAGACCCAGTACTTC. It encodes CASSSKAGVGETQYF.